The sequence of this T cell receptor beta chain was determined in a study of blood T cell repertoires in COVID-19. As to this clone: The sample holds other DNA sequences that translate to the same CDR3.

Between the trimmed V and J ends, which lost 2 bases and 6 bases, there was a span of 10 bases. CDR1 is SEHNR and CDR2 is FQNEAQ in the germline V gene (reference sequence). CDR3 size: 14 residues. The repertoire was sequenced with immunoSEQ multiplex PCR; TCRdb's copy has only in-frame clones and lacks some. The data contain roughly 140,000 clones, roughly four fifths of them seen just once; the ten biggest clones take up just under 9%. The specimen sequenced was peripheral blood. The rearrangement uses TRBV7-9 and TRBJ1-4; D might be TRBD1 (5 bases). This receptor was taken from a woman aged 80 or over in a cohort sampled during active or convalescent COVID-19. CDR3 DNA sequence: TGTGCCAGCAGCTTAAGGGGCAGGGATGAAAAACTGTTTTTT. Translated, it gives CASSLRGRDEKLFF.